The 19 T cell receptor beta chains presented below share a single source sample, sequenced in a study of a mutant IDH1 vaccine in newly diagnosed glioma. Time point meaning: week 35, safety follow-up. Vaccination used 300 ug of mutant IDH1 20-mer peptide per dose, with topical imiquimod. These receptors have no identified antigens. The repertoire was sequenced with immunoSEQ multiplex PCR; TCRdb's copy has only in-frame clones and lacks some. This sample yields 34,000 or so clones, of which 78% are seen a single time; 10% to 12% belongs to the top ten. Sequences were derived from PBMCs, sampled from a glioma patient whose treatment included an IDH1 peptide vaccine. Receptors were obtained from a woman aged 40 to 50 with glioma.

V usage is TRBV28 and J usage is TRBJ1-1, with D perhaps TRBD1 (5 bases). CDR3 length: 15 amino acids. CDR1 and CDR2 (germline): MDHEN, SYDVKM. Trimming took off 2 bases at V and 0 bases at J, with 10 bases between the two ends. The DNA for the CDR3 is TGTGCCAGCAGTTTACGGGCAGGGCTGAACACTGAAGCTTTCTTT. This gives the protein CASSLRAGLNTEAFF.

The gene calls are TRBV10-3 and TRBJ1-3; D perhaps matches TRBD1 (5 bases). From germline, CDR1 is ENHRY and CDR2 SYGVKD. CDR3 length: 18 residues. Trimming took off 0 bases at V and 2 bases at J, with 17 bases between the two ends. In DNA form, the CDR3 reads TGTGCCATCAGTGAGTCATTCCTTAGAGGGGCTACTGGAAACACCATATATTTT. Its translation: CAISESFLRGATGNTIYF.

This chain connects TRBV14 to TRBJ2-3; D ambiguous. Per germline, CDR1 SGHDN and CDR2 FVKESK. The V gene lost 0 bases and the J gene lost 5 bases, with 18 bases spanning the gap. CDR3 length equals 17 residues. CDR3 in DNA: TGTGCCAGCAGCCAAGATTACTGGGCCAGTTATGGAGATACGCAGTATTTT. This translates into CASSQDYWASYGDTQYF.

This chain links TRBV27 with TRBJ2-7, with 7 bases matching TRBD1. Germline values: CDR1 MNHEY, CDR2 SMNVEV (reference sequence). Trimming removed 2 bases from V and 5 bases from J; junction bases left unmatched: 6. The CDR3 totals 14 residues. This CDR3 is CASSLGTVPHEQYF. For the CDR3, the DNA is TGTGCCAGCAGTTTAGGGACAGTCCCCCACGAGCAGTACTTC.

This chain uses TRBV19 with TRBJ2-2, with 11 bases lining up with TRBD2. V was clipped by 7 bases and J by 0 bases; unmatched bases: 19. CDR3 length equals 21 residues. Germline CDR1 and CDR2: LNHDA and SQIVND (reference sequence). In nucleotides, the CDR3 is TGTGCCAGTACCGGTAGCGGGGGGGGCGGACCGACTAAATCGAACACCGGGGAGCTGTTTTTT. Translation gives CASTGSGGGGPTKSNTGELFF.

V usage is TRBV6-6 and J usage is TRBJ1-6; the match to TRBD1 covers 7 bases. Germline V gene lookup returns CDR1 MNHNY and CDR2 SVGAGI (reference sequence). Trimming at V came to 6 bases and at J to 8 bases, leaving 10 bases not matched to a gene. There are 15 residues in the CDR3. CDR3 coding DNA: TGTGCCAGCAGGACCCCAACAGGGGATGATTCACCCCTCCACTTT. Translation: CASRTPTGDDSPLHF.

The table lists this clone with a few counts. The J gene is TRBJ1-2, the V gene TRBV30; D not certain. V lost 1 base and J lost 4, with 10 bases in between. Germline-derived CDR1 and CDR2 are GTSNPN and SVGIG (reference sequence). The CDR3 spans 13 residues. The CDR3 here is CAWSAGGRYGYTF. The CDR3, as DNA: TGTGCCTGGAGTGCGGGCGGCCGCTATGGCTACACCTTC. The whole variable domain, remainder taken from reference TRBV30 and TRBJ1-2, is SQTIHQWPATLVQPVGSPLSLECTVEGTSNPNLYWYRQAAGRGLQLLFYSVGIGQISSEVPQNLSASRPQDRQFILSSKKLLLSDSGFYLCAWSAGGRYGYTFGSGTRLTVV.

This chain uses TRBV30 with TRBJ1-2; 7 nucleotides align to TRBD1. Germline CDR1 and CDR2: GTSNPN and SVGIG (reference sequence). After removal of 3 bases from V and 2 bases from J, the junction contained 9 bases not matched to a gene. CDR3 size: 15 residues. CDR3 sequence (DNA): TGTGCCTGGAGCCCCCGGGGCAGGGGGAACTATGGCTACACCTTC. Translation gives CAWSPRGRGNYGYTF.

The J gene is TRBJ2-6, the V gene TRBV11-2, with D hard to call. There are 15 residues in the CDR3. Germline V lookup: CDR1 SGHAT, CDR2 FQNNGV. Trimming left V 5 bases short and J 0 bases short, with 8 bases between. In DNA form, the CDR3 reads TGTGCCAGCAGCGCACCGATCTCTGGGGCCAACGTCCTGACTTTC. It codes for CASSAPISGANVLTF.

The chain employs TRBV6-4 and TRBJ2-7; D is undetermined. The CDR3 has 14 residues. CDR1 is MRHNA and CDR2 is SNTAGT in the germline V gene. Between the trimmed V and J ends, which lost 2 bases and 11 bases, there was a span of 19 bases. In nucleotides, the CDR3 is TGTGCCAGCAGTGACGGCGGACGAAATCCCCAAGAGTACTTC. Translating it yields CASSDGGRNPQEYF.

The chain links TRBV10-3 to TRBJ2-3, with unresolved D. The CDR3 is 13 residues long. V gave up 6 bases and J gave up 0 bases, with 7 bases separating them. Germline-derived CDR1 and CDR2 are ENHRY and SYGVKD. CDR3 amino acids: CAISGSSTDTQYF. As DNA, the CDR3 is TGTGCCATCAGCGGATCTAGCACAGATACGCAGTATTTT.

V and J are TRBV7-2 and TRBJ1-2; possibly TRBD1 for D (5 bases). V was cut by 5 bases and J by 8 bases, with 27 bases left in between. The germline V gene has CDR1 SGHTA and CDR2 FQGNSA. The CDR3 runs 17 residues. The CDR3: CASSTAPLNLQGGGYTF. DNA of the CDR3: TGTGCCAGCAGCACCGCACCTCTCAACCTCCAGGGAGGGGGCTACACCTTC.

The chain is built from TRBV6-5 and TRBJ1-1; weak D call: TRBD1 (6 bases). Germline values: CDR1 MNHEY, CDR2 SVGAGI. The CDR3 runs to 16 residues. Trimming took 0 bases from V and 6 from J, leaving 17 bases between them. CDR3: CASSYSSGALRAEAFF. As DNA, the CDR3 is TGTGCCAGCAGTTACTCGTCGGGGGCGCTTAGGGCTGAAGCTTTCTTT.

The V call is TRBV21-1, the J call TRBJ2-1; the D segment call TRBD2 is taken from the table without a DNA check. TRBV21-1 is labeled a pseudogene. The CDR3 covers 15 residues. The CDR3 region is CASSKADSGDDEQFF. The CDR3, as DNA: TGTGCCAGCAGCAAAGCAGATAGCGGGGACGATGAGCAGTTCTTC.

The V call is TRBV5-5, the J call TRBJ2-2, with D unclear. V was cut by 0 bases and J by 8 bases, with 2 bases left in between. This CDR3 contains 11 residues. Germline CDR1 and CDR2: SGHKS and YYEKEE (reference sequence). In DNA form, the CDR3 reads TGTGCCAGCAGCTTGGAGGGGGAGCTGTTTTTT. Amino acid sequence: CASSLEGELFF.

The V gene is TRBV7-8, the J gene TRBJ2-7; 10 bases are shared with TRBD2. Germline V gene data show CDR1 as SGHVS and CDR2 as FQNEAQ. There are 16 residues in the CDR3. V shed 0 bases and J 2 bases; nucleotides not matched to a gene: 4. Written as DNA, the CDR3 is TGTGCCAGCAGCTTAGCACTAGCGGGAAATACCTACGAGCAGTACTTC. Its protein is CASSLALAGNTYEQYF.

The chain links TRBV7-8 to TRBJ1-2; 7 nucleotides line up with TRBD1. Unmatched junction bases numbered 5, after V lost 3 bases and J lost 4 bases. This CDR3 comprises 14 residues. The germline CDR1 and CDR2 sequences are SGHVS and FQNEAQ. CDR3 loop: CASSFQTGSYGYTF. The CDR3 DNA sequence: TGTGCCAGCAGCTTCCAGACAGGGAGCTATGGCTACACCTTC. Full variable domain (missing parts from reference TRBV7-8 and TRBJ1-2): GAGVSQSPRYKVAKRGQDVALRCDPISGHVSLFWYQQALGQGPEFLTYFQNEAQLDKSGLPSDRFFAERPEGSVSTLKIQRTQQEDSAVYLCASSFQTGSYGYTFGSGTRLTVV.

This chain connects TRBV6-1 to TRBJ2-3, with D perhaps matching TRBD1 or TRBD2 (6 bases each). Germline V gene lookup returns CDR1 MNHNS and CDR2 SASEGT. Trimming left V 7 bases short and J 5 bases short, with 19 bases between. The CDR3 loop spans 15 amino acids. CDR3 region: CASTSTQGRKDTQYF. The CDR3 DNA reads TGTGCCAGCACATCTACTCAGGGGAGGAAAGATACGCAGTATTTT.

V and J are TRBV27 and TRBJ2-3; D might be TRBD1 or TRBD2, each matching 5 bases. This CDR3 spans 15 amino acids. CDR1 is MNHEY, CDR2 SMNVEV, per germline (reference sequence). With 4 bases removed from V and 4 bases from J, the gap between germline ends came to 15 bases. The CDR3 DNA reads as TGTGCCAGCAGTTCCCCGGGACGGTCATCAGATACGCAGTATTTT. This translates into CASSSPGRSSDTQYF.